The 30 T cell receptor beta chains below were found in one sample sequenced in a study of identical twins. MiXCR, applied by TCRdb to the 5' RACE reads, yields one record per CDR3 protein. The data show 400,000 to 550,000 distinct CDR3 sequences, less than 25% seen once. These records were also assigned to another study, of T cells expressing NK-cell markers.

The sequenced sample consisted of CD4+ T cells sorted from blood. The receptor set was obtained from a woman aged 18-29 years in good health.

The gene calls are TRBV20-1 and TRBJ2-7; the match to TRBD1 covers 7 bases. Germline-derived CDR1 and CDR2 are DFQATT and SNEGSKA (reference sequence). The CDR3 sequence is 11 residues long. Trimming at V came to 5 bases and at J to 6 bases, leaving 4 bases not matched to a gene. DNA of the CDR3: TGCAGTGCTCAGGGGGTAGGCGAGCAGTACTTC. This translates into CSAQGVGEQYF.

Only a few counts were recorded for this clonotype. The chain joins TRBV20-1 to TRBJ2-1; 13 nucleotides match TRBD2. Germline CDR1 DFQATT, CDR2 SNEGSKA (reference sequence). The CDR3 runs 15 residues. Unmatched junction bases numbered 6, after V lost 0 bases and J lost 10 bases. CDR3 sequence reads: CSARDGLAGAREQFF. CDR3 sequence (DNA): TGCAGTGCTAGAGATGGACTAGCGGGAGCACGCGAGCAGTTCTTC.

This clonotype has a handful of counts. The genes are TRBV7-9 and TRBJ1-5; a weak D match, TRBD1 (6 bases). CDR3 length: 14 amino acids. Germline loops: CDR1 SEHNR, CDR2 FQNEAQ (reference sequence). V lost 5 bases, J lost 3 bases, and 11 bases lay in between. In DNA form, the CDR3 reads TGTGCCAGCAGCCGAGGGGGGGACAATCAGCCCCAGCATTTT. Translating it yields CASSRGGDNQPQHF.

The sample holds a few counts of this clonotype. This chain connects TRBV6-1 to TRBJ1-1; D not resolved. Germline V gene data show CDR1 as MNHNS and CDR2 as SASEGT. V lost 7 bases, J lost 1 base, and 13 bases lay in between. CDR3 length equals 14 residues. CDR3 nucleotides: TGTGCCAGCACCCCCCTTGTAGGGAACACTGAAGCTTTCTTT. Its translation is CASTPLVGNTEAFF.

The V call is TRBV6-1, the J call TRBJ2-4; 9 nucleotides match TRBD2. The germline V gene encodes CDR1 MNHNS and CDR2 SASEGT. The J segment lost 14 bases and the V segment lost 7 bases, leaving 15 bases of the junction unmatched. The CDR3 covers 14 residues. In DNA form, the CDR3 reads TGTGCCAGCAAGAGGACTAGCGCCGGGGAAGGGGAGTACTTC. Protein sequence: CASKRTSAGEGEYF.

CDR3 in amino acids: CAWAGGPNTGELFF. CDR3 DNA sequence: TGTGCCTGGGCGGGAGGGCCTAACACCGGGGAGCTGTTTTTT. V usage is TRBV30 and J usage is TRBJ2-2; 9 bases match TRBD2. Germline lookup yields CDR1 GTSNPN and CDR2 SVGIG (reference sequence). After removal of 5 bases from V and 2 bases from J, the junction contained 3 bases not matched to a gene. CDR3 length: 14 residues.

The J gene is TRBJ1-4, the V gene TRBV20-1; tentatively, D is TRBD1 (6 bases). The CDR3 runs 13 residues. Between the trimmed V and J ends, which lost 4 bases and 8 bases, there was a span of 14 bases. Germline V gene lookup returns CDR1 DFQATT and CDR2 SNEGSKA (reference sequence). CDR3 loop: CSATQGPKEKLFF. The DNA for the CDR3 is TGCAGTGCTACACAGGGCCCAAAGGAAAAACTGTTTTTT.

This clonotype came up a few times. The chain carries TRBV20-1 and TRBJ2-3; either TRBD1 or TRBD2 may fit D (5 bases each). Per germline, CDR1 DFQATT and CDR2 SNEGSKA (reference sequence). This CDR3 has 15 residues. The germline V and J ends were trimmed by 5 bases and 0 bases, with 15 bases remaining between them. CDR3 DNA sequence: TGCAGTGCTTACGTCCGGGACGCCAGCACAGATACGCAGTATTTT. Protein: CSAYVRDASTDTQYF.

This chain's CDR3 is CASSPKGLYITMNDTEAFF. CDR3 in DNA: TGTGCCAGCAGCCCAAAGGGTCTCTACATAACAATGAACGACACTGAAGCTTTCTTT. The chain uses TRBV11-1 and TRBJ1-1; D gene unclear. V lost 5 bases, J lost 3 bases, and 28 bases lay in between. This CDR3 is built from 19 residues. Germline V gene sequence: CDR1 SGHAT, CDR2 FQDESV (reference sequence).

V is TRBV20-1 and J is TRBJ1-2; D is unresolved. This CDR3 region has 13 residues. Germline-derived CDR1 and CDR2 are DFQATT and SNEGSKA (reference sequence). V lost 0 bases and J lost 8, with 13 bases in between. CDR3 nucleotide sequence: TGCAGTGCTAGAGATCGGACTTCGGGCGGCTACACCTTC. Amino acids: CSARDRTSGGYTF.

This chain joins TRBV4-3 and TRBJ2-3; TRBD1 or TRBD2 may be the D gene (6 bases each). V lost 6 bases to trimming and J lost 5 bases, with 27 bases between them. Germline CDR1 LGHNA, CDR2 YSLEER. There are 18 residues in the CDR3. CDR3 loop: CASRKSTRTAYGGDTQYF. The CDR3 DNA sequence: TGCGCCAGCAGGAAGTCGACCCGGACAGCCTACGGGGGAGATACGCAGTATTTT.

This clonotype was picked up one time. The rearrangement uses TRBV5-1 and TRBJ1-1; D unclear. The germline gives CDR1 SGHRS, CDR2 YFSETQ. The CDR3 has 14 amino acids. The V end was cut by 2 bases, the J end by 2 bases, with 10 bases between. CDR3 residues: CASSLYDYNTEAFF. CDR3 nucleotide sequence: TGCGCCAGCAGCTTATATGATTATAACACTGAAGCTTTCTTT.

The J gene is TRBJ2-2, the V gene TRBV29-1; D unclear. The length of the CDR3 is 13 residues. The germline CDR1 and CDR2 sequences are SQVTM and ANQGSEA. The V end lost 6 bases, the J end lost 4 bases, and 12 bases lay between the germline ends. This CDR3 reads CSVKGRSTGELFF. The CDR3 DNA reads TGCAGCGTCAAAGGACGTAGCACCGGGGAGCTGTTTTTT.

V gene TRBV6-5 combines with J gene TRBJ2-7, with D tentatively TRBD1 or TRBD2 (6 bases each). The V end lost 0 bases, the J end lost 4 bases, and 13 bases lay between the germline ends. Germline V gene data show CDR1 as MNHEY and CDR2 as SVGAGI. The CDR3 extends over 15 amino acids. CDR3 region: CASSYSSGARYEQYF. The CDR3 DNA reads TGTGCCAGCAGTTACTCCTCGGGGGCACGTTACGAGCAGTACTTC.

Details on this clonotype: One base away lies a much larger clone, so this may be a sequencing read error. The chain joins TRBV12-3 or TRBV12-4 to TRBJ1-5; D gene unclear. V lost 8 bases and J 5 bases, leaving 13 bases between the germline ends. This CDR3 is 13 amino acids long. The chain's CDR3 is CASGPFFDQPQHF. The CDR3 coding sequence is TGTGCCAGCGGTCCTTTTTTCGATCAGCCCCAGCATTTT.

The genes are TRBV3-1 and TRBJ1-1; D is unclear. Germline lookup yields CDR1 LGHDT and CDR2 YNNKEL (reference sequence). V was cut by 1 base and J by 13 bases, with 19 bases left in between. This CDR3 is 14 amino acids long. CDR3 coding DNA: TGTGCCAGCAGCCAAGCCGGTTCGGGTCTAAAAGGTTTCTTT. Protein sequence: CASSQAGSGLKGFF.

The V gene is TRBV3-1, the J gene TRBJ1-4; tentatively, D is TRBD1 (5 bases). From germline, CDR1 is LGHDT and CDR2 YNNKEL (reference sequence). The CDR3 is 16 amino acids. The ends were cut back, 3 bases at V and 4 bases at J, with 15 bases in the middle. DNA for the CDR3: TGTGCCAGCAGCCAGATCGGTGGGGGTCATAATGAAAAACTGTTTTTT. Protein sequence: CASSQIGGGHNEKLFF.

This clonotype has just a few counts. The chain combines TRBV5-1 with TRBJ2-1, with D tentatively TRBD2 (5 bases). The ends were cut back, 4 bases at V and 8 bases at J, with 16 bases in the middle. Germline CDR1 is SGHRS and CDR2 is YFSETQ. The CDR3 loop spans 14 amino acids. CDR3 region: CASSPRTGWDEQFF. The CDR3 region has the DNA TGCGCCAGCAGCCCTCGGACTGGTTGGGATGAGCAGTTCTTC.

This clonotype was detected only a few times. The chain joins TRBV12-3 or TRBV12-4 to TRBJ1-6, with D perhaps TRBD1 (6 bases). This CDR3 has 13 residues. The V end was cut by 7 bases, the J end by 9 bases, with 13 bases between. The CDR3 DNA reads TGTGCCAGCACCGTGGGGGGCAGTTCACCCCTCCACTTT. It yields the protein CASTVGGSSPLHF.

This rearrangement joins TRBV20-1 to TRBJ1-3; no firm D call. Trimming left V 3 bases short and J 4 bases short, with 10 bases between. CDR3 length: 13 residues. Germline loops: CDR1 DFQATT, CDR2 SNEGSKA (reference sequence). CDR3 loop: CSASVLKGNTIYF. The CDR3 DNA reads TGCAGTGCTAGTGTGCTTAAGGGAAACACCATATATTTT.

V and J are TRBV5-1 and TRBJ2-5; possibly TRBD1 or TRBD2 for D (5 bases each). V shed 0 bases and J shed 5 bases, with 11 bases lying between them. Germline V gives CDR1 SGHRS, CDR2 YFSETQ. CDR3 length: 14 amino acids. The CDR3 nucleotides read TGCGCCAGCAGCTTGGCCGGGACGAGGGAGACCCAGTACTTC. This translates into CASSLAGTRETQYF.

This clonotype was counted at least ten times. This sequence joins TRBV12-3 or TRBV12-4 and TRBJ1-5; unclear D gene. V was shortened by 2 bases and J by 6 bases, with 8 bases between the two germline ends. The CDR3 runs to 13 residues. CDR3 sequence reads: CASSLLETQPQHF. CDR3 DNA sequence: TGTGCCAGCAGTTTATTAGAAACTCAGCCCCAGCATTTT.

The chain is built from TRBV6-1 and TRBJ2-7, with TRBD2 matching 15 bases. CDR1 is MNHNS, CDR2 SASEGT, per germline. After removal of 6 bases from V and 4 bases from J, the junction contained 4 bases not matched to a gene. The CDR3 sequence is 15 residues long. The CDR3 region has the DNA TGTGCCAGCAGAGGGACTAGCGGGAGGCAATACGAGCAGTACTTC. This codes for CASRGTSGRQYEQYF.

This clonotype was observed a few times. The chain recombines TRBV20-1 with TRBJ1-4; D is possibly TRBD1 (5 bases). The V gene's germline CDR1 is DFQATT and CDR2 SNEGSKA (reference sequence). Trimming removed 5 bases from V and 8 bases from J, with 15 bases in between. This CDR3 is 13 amino acids long. The CDR3 region has the DNA TGCAGTGCTCATGGCAGGGCGGTAGAAAAACTGTTTTTT. Translating gives CSAHGRAVEKLFF.

The rearrangement links TRBV11-3 to TRBJ2-1; no clear D gene. This CDR3 region has 14 residues. Germline CDR1 SGHNT, CDR2 YENEEA. V was shortened by 5 bases and J by 0 bases, with 8 bases between the two germline ends. The CDR3 nucleotides are TGTGCCAGCAGCCCCGGCAACTCCTACAATGAGCAGTTCTTC. Amino acid sequence: CASSPGNSYNEQFF. The whole variable domain, filled in from reference TRBV11-3 and TRBJ2-1, reads EAGVVQSPRYKIIEKKQPVAFWCNPISGHNTLYWYLQNLGQGPELLIRYENEEAVDDSQLPKDRFSAERLKGVDSTLKIQPAELGDSAVYLCASSPGNSYNEQFFGPGTRLTVL.

This clonotype turned up a few times. V gene TRBV29-1 combines with J gene TRBJ2-1; no firm D call. The germline V and J ends were trimmed by 4 bases and 10 bases, with 8 bases remaining between them. This CDR3 is built from 10 residues. Germline V gene data show CDR1 as SQVTM and CDR2 as ANQGSEA. Here the CDR3 DNA reads TGCAGCGTTGGAGCCCTCGAGCAGTTCTTC. Translated, it gives CSVGALEQFF.

The chain carries TRBV20-1 and TRBJ1-4; D not certain. V gave up 3 bases and J gave up 7 bases, with 9 bases separating them. Looked up from germline, CDR1 is DFQATT and CDR2 is SNEGSKA (reference sequence). The CDR3 is made up of 12 amino acids. Here the CDR3 reads CSASPGIEKLFF. The CDR3 DNA is TGCAGTGCTAGCCCGGGGATTGAAAAACTGTTTTTT.

This clonotype has more than one count but fewer than ten. The chain recombines TRBV28 with TRBJ2-7; D perhaps matches TRBD2 (5 bases). The germline CDR1 and CDR2 sequences are MDHEN and SYDVKM. The CDR3 length is 13 residues. V was trimmed by 8 bases and J by 5 bases, leaving 16 bases between them. CDR3 nucleotides: TGTGCCAGCCGGACTTCTAATCGGCACGAGCAGTACTTC. The encoded protein is CASRTSNRHEQYF.

This clonotype was recorded a few times. The chain combines TRBV5-1 with TRBJ2-7, with D unresolved. Trimming cost V 0 bases and J 0 bases, with 7 bases left between them. The CDR3 has 14 amino acids. Germline loops: CDR1 SGHRS, CDR2 YFSETQ. CDR3 coding DNA: TGCGCCAGCAGCTTGGGTCCAGCCTCCTACGAGCAGTACTTC. Translating gives CASSLGPASYEQYF.

The rearrangement uses TRBV10-2 and TRBJ2-1; D may be TRBD1 or TRBD2 (5 bases each). The V gene's germline CDR1 is WSHSY and CDR2 SAAADI. The CDR3 is 14 residues long. Trimming shortened V by 8 bases and J by 3 bases, and 14 bases separated the two germline ends. The chain's CDR3 is CASGGRPLYNEQFF. In nucleotides, the CDR3 is TGCGCCAGCGGGGGACGGCCCCTCTACAATGAGCAGTTCTTC.